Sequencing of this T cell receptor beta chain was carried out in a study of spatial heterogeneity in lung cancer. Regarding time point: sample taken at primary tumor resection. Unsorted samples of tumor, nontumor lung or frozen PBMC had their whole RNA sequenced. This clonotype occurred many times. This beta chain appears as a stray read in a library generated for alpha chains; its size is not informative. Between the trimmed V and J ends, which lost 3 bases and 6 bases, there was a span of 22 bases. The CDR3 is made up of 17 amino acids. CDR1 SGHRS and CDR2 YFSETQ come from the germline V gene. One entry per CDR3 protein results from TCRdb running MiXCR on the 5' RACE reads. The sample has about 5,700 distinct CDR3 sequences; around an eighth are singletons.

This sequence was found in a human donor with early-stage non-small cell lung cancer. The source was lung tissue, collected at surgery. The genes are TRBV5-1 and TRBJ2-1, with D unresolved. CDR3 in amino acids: CASSYDPPGDISNEQFF. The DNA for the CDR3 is TGCGCCAGCAGCTACGACCCCCCAGGCGATATTTCCAATGAGCAGTTCTTC.